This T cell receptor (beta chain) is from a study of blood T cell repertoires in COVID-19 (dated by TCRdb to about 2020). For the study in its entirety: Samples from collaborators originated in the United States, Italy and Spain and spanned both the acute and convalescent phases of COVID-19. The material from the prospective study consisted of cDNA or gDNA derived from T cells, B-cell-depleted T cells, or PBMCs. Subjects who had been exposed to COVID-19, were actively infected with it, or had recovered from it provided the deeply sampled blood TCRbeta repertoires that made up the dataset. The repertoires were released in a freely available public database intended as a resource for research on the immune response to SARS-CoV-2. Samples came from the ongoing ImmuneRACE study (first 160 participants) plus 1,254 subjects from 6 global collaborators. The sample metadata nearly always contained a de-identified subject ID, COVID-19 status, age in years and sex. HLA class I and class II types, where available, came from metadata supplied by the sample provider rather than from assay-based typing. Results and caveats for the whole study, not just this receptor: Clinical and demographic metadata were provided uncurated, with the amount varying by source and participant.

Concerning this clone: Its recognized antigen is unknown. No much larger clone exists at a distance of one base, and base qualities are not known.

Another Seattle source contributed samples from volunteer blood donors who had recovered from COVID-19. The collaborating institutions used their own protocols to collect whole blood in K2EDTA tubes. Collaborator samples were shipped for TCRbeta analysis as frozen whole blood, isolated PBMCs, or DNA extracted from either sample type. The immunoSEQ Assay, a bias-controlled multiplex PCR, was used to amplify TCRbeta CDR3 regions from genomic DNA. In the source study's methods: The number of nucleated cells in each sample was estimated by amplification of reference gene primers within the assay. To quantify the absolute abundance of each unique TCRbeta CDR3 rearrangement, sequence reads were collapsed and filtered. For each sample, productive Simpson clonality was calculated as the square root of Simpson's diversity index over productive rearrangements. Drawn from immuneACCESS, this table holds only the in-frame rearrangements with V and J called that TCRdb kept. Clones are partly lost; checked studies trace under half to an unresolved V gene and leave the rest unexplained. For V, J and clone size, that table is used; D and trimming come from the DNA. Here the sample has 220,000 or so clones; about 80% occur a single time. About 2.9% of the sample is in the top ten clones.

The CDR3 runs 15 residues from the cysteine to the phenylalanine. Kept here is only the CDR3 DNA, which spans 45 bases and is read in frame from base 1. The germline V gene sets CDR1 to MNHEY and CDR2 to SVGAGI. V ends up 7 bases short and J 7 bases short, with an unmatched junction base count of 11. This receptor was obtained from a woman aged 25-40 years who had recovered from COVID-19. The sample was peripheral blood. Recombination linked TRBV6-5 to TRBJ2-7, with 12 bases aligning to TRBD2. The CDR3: CASTETSGRLKEQYF. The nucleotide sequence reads TGTGCCAGCACCGAAACTAGCGGGAGGTTGAAAGAGCAGTACTTC.